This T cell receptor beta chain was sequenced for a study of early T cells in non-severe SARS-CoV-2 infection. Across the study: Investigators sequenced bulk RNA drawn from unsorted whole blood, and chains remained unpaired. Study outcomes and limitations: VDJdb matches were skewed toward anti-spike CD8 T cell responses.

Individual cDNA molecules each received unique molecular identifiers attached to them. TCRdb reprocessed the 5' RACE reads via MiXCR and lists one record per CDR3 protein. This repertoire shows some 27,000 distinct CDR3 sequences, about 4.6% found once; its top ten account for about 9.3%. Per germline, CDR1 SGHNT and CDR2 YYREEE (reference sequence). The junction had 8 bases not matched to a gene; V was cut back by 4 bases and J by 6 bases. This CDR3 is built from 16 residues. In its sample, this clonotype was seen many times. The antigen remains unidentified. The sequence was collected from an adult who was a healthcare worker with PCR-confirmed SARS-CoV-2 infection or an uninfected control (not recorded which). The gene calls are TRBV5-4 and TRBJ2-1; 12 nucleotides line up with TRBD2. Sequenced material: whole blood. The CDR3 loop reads CASSRTSGKEVNEQFF. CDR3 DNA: TGTGCCAGCAGCCGGACTAGCGGGAAGGAGGTCAATGAGCAGTTCTTC.